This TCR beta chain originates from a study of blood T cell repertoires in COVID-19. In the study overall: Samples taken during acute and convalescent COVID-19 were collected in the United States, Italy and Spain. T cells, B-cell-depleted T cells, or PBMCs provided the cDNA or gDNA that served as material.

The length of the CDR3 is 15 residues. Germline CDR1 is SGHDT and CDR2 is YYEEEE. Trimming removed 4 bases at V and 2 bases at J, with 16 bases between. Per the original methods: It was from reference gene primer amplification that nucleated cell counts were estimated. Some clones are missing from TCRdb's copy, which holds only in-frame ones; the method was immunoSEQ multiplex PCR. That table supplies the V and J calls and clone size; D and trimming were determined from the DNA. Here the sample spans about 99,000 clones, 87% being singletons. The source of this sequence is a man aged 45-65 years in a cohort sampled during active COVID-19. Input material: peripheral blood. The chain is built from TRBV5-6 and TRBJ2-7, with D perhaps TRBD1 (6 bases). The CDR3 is CASSDDRSRAYEQYF. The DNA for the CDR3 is TGTGCCAGCAGCGACGACAGGTCGAGAGCCTACGAGCAGTACTTC.